Listed below are T cell receptor beta chains from one sample, sequenced in a study of T-cell memory formation after mild COVID-19. TCRdb re-derived calls from the 5' RACE reads in MiXCR, one entry per CDR3 protein. The sample consists of 130,000 to 150,000 distinct CDR3 sequences, under 25% of them appearing once. Input material: PBMCs or a T cell subset sorted from them (not recorded which). These receptor sequences come from an adult woman who had mild COVID-19 (a few samples of this study predate the infection). Cell type and time point are not known. Each CDR3 is given with its conserved first and last residue. D genes are given only for firm matches. Size tells how often a clone was seen (once, few, many) or the class of an expanded clone, and some rows leave it out.

TGCAGTGCCCTAACAGATACGCAGTATTTT CSALTDTQYF TRBV20-1 many - TRBJ2-3
TGCAGTGCTAGCACTCTTAGCACAGATACGCAGTATTTT CSASTLSTDTQYF TRBV20-1 - - TRBJ2-3
TGCGCCAGCAGCCAAGGACAGGGGGGGAACGGCTATGGCTACACCTTC CASSQGQGGNGYGYTF TRBV4-1 - TRBD1 TRBJ1-2
TGCAGTGCTAGCAGGCCGGGAGGGTCTAGCACAGATACGCAGTATTTT CSASRPGGSSTDTQYF TRBV20-1 - TRBD2 TRBJ2-3
TGTGCCAGCAGCCGCAGAGCCTACGAGCAGTACTTC CASSRRAYEQYF TRBV3-1 few - TRBJ2-7
TGTGCCAGCAGCCCATTGGGGCCCGGGGAGCTGTTTTTT CASSPLGPGELFF TRBV5-5 - - TRBJ2-2
TGCGCCAGCAGCTTGGCCCGCGAGCAGTACTTC CASSLAREQYF TRBV5-1 - - TRBJ2-7
TGCAGTGGGGCACGACGCGGGGACACAGATACGCAGTATTTT CSGARRGDTDTQYF TRBV20-1 once - TRBJ2-3
TGTGCCAGCAGCTTGCGGCAGGGGCAGGGCAATCAGCCCCAGCATTTT CASSLRQGQGNQPQHF TRBV5-5 few - TRBJ1-5
TGTGCCAGCAGTGAAGGCTCGACTCCACTCCGCTTC CASSEGSTPLRF TRBV2 few - TRBJ2-7
TGTGCCAGCAGCTCCTTGGTGCGGAACCAGCAATACGAGCAGTACTTC CASSSLVRNQQYEQYF TRBV7-2 - - TRBJ2-7
TGTGCCACCAGTGATTCTGACGGCAGCTCCTACAATGAGCAGTTCTTC CATSDSDGSSYNEQFF TRBV24-1 - - TRBJ2-1
TGTGCCAGCAGGAGAAGACAGGGTAACACTGAAGCTTTCTTT CASRRRQGNTEAFF TRBV12-3/TRBV12-4 few TRBD1 TRBJ1-1
TGTGCCAGCAGCGTAGGTCCCGGGAACACTGAAGCTTTCTTT CASSVGPGNTEAFF TRBV9 few - TRBJ1-1
TGCAGTGTCTCAGGGGGGGCCTACGAGCAGTACTTC CSVSGGAYEQYF TRBV20-1 - - TRBJ2-7
TGTGCCAGCAGTTTGGGGGCACAGGGAGGAGGGTACGAGCAGTACTTC CASSLGAQGGGYEQYF TRBV12-3/TRBV12-4 many - TRBJ2-7
TGTGCCAGCGCCCCATATCTAGCGGGAGGGAACACAGATACGCAGTATTTT CASAPYLAGGNTDTQYF TRBV12-3/TRBV12-4 - TRBD2 TRBJ2-3
TGTGCCAGCAGCTTAGCCATGCTAGCGGGAGGTGCCTACAATGAGCAGTTCTTC CASSLAMLAGGAYNEQFF TRBV7-2 few TRBD2 TRBJ2-1
TGTGCCAGCAGTACGGACTGGGGGAGCAATCAGCCCCAGCATTTT CASSTDWGSNQPQHF TRBV12-3/TRBV12-4 - - TRBJ1-5
TGCAGTGCGGTCGAAGGGGGAGGAGAAGGGCTCGAGCAGTACTTC CSAVEGGGEGLEQYF TRBV20-1 few - TRBJ2-7
TGTGCCAGCAGCCAAGCTCGGGGGTCACAGTCACCCCTCCACTTT CASSQARGSQSPLHF TRBV3-1 - - TRBJ1-6
TGTGCCAGCAGTCAGGGACGGGGTGAAGCTTTCTTT CASSQGRGEAFF TRBV12-3/TRBV12-4 - - TRBJ1-1
TGTGCCAGTAGGGGACAGGGGCAGACTGAAGCTTTCTTT CASRGQGQTEAFF TRBV19 - TRBD1 TRBJ1-1
TGTGCCAGCGGAGGACAGTTGGAGAATTCACCCCTCCACTTT CASGGQLENSPLHF TRBV6-1 - - TRBJ1-6
TGTGCCAGCAGCGTAGTTAGCGGGATCCGCACAGATACGCAGTATTTT CASSVVSGIRTDTQYF TRBV9 few TRBD2 TRBJ2-3
TGTGCCAGCAGCCCTCTCGAGATGAACACTGAAGCTTTCTTT CASSPLEMNTEAFF TRBV12-3/TRBV12-4 few - TRBJ1-1
TGCAGTGCTAGAGATATAGTTGTAGCCAAAAACATTCAGTACTTC CSARDIVVAKNIQYF TRBV20-1 few - TRBJ2-4
TGTGCCAGCAGCTTCGTGGCAGAGCAAGATACGCAGTATTTT CASSFVAEQDTQYF TRBV5-6 few - TRBJ2-3
TGTGCCTGGAGTAAGGGCAGAGGGTCCACTGAAGCTTTCTTT CAWSKGRGSTEAFF TRBV30 - - TRBJ1-1
TGTGCCAGCAGCCCCCCGCGGGCCTATGGCTACACCTTC CASSPPRAYGYTF TRBV7-3 - - TRBJ1-2
TGTGCCTGGAGTGACGGCAGGTGGCCCTACGAGCAGTACTTC CAWSDGRWPYEQYF TRBV30 - - TRBJ2-7
TGTGCCAGCAGCTTTGGCGCCCTGGCAGATACGCAGTATTTT CASSFGALADTQYF TRBV7-2 few - TRBJ2-3
TGTGCCAGCAACACAGGGTCGGGAGAGCCCCAGCATTTT CASNTGSGEPQHF TRBV12-3/TRBV12-4 - - TRBJ1-5
TGTGCCAGCAGCGCCCGAGACTCAGGACGGCGATACAATGAGCAGTTCTTC CASSARDSGRRYNEQFF TRBV7-7 - - TRBJ2-1
TGTGCCAGCAGCTTAAGGCCAGGGAATGGCTACACCTTC CASSLRPGNGYTF TRBV11-2 - - TRBJ1-2
TGTGCCAGCAGCTTGGTCTTTGCTGGTATTATTGGGTTCGGAGATACGCAGTATTTT CASSLVFAGIIGFGDTQYF TRBV5-5 - - TRBJ2-3
TGCGCCAGCAGCTTGGAAGCTAGCTTGATCTACGAGCAGTACTTC CASSLEASLIYEQYF TRBV5-1 - - TRBJ2-7
TGTGCCAGCAGTTTAACTAGCGGGAGGCCCCTCTCCTACAATGAGCAGTTCTTC CASSLTSGRPLSYNEQFF TRBV12-3/TRBV12-4 - TRBD2 TRBJ2-1
TGCGCCAGCAGCTTGGGGCCACAGGCTAATGAGCAGTTCTTC CASSLGPQANEQFF TRBV5-1 - - TRBJ2-1
TGTGCCAGCGGCCCCTACGAGCAGTACTTC CASGPYEQYF TRBV6-2/TRBV6-3 - - TRBJ2-7
TGTGCCTGGAGTTTCGGGACCCGAAACATTCAGTACTTC CAWSFGTRNIQYF TRBV30 - - TRBJ2-4
TGTGCCAGCTCGGCTGCCAGAAGGGGGAATCACAATGAGCAGTTCTTC CASSAARRGNHNEQFF TRBV7-2 - - TRBJ2-1
TGTGCCAGCACCTTGGGTGAAGGGGCCACCGGGGAGCTGTTTTTT CASTLGEGATGELFF TRBV7-2 - - TRBJ2-2
TGTGCCAGCAGTCCGAGACTAGCGGGAGGGCCAATGGCGGAGGAGCAGTACTTC CASSPRLAGGPMAEEQYF TRBV28 - TRBD2 TRBJ2-7
TGTGCCACCGGGACAGGGGGGTCTGAGCAGTTCTTC CATGTGGSEQFF TRBV24-1 - TRBD1 TRBJ2-1
TGCGCCAGCAGCAGTCACCTAGCGGGGGACAATGAGCAGTTCTTC CASSSHLAGDNEQFF TRBV5-1 few TRBD2 TRBJ2-1